This T cell receptor beta chain was captured in a study of T cell changes during pregnancy in multiple sclerosis. Germline CDR1 is MNHEY and CDR2 is SMNVEV (reference sequence). The CDR3 is 14 amino acids. Trimming shortened V by 6 bases and J by 8 bases, and 19 bases separated the two germline ends. Assay used: immunoSEQ multiplex PCR; TCRdb lists only in-frame clones, some missing. This sample has some 49,000 clones, with 95% found just once. The clonotype originates from a female donor with multiple sclerosis, enrolled in a pregnancy study. The starting material was CD8+ T cells from peripheral blood mononuclear cells, obtained in the first trimester of pregnancy. This chain joins TRBV27 and TRBJ1-1; weak D call: TRBD1 (5 bases). CDR3 sequence reads: CASSPGGTGGEAFF. CDR3 in DNA: TGTGCCAGCAGCCCCGGGGGGACGGGTGGGGAAGCTTTCTTT.